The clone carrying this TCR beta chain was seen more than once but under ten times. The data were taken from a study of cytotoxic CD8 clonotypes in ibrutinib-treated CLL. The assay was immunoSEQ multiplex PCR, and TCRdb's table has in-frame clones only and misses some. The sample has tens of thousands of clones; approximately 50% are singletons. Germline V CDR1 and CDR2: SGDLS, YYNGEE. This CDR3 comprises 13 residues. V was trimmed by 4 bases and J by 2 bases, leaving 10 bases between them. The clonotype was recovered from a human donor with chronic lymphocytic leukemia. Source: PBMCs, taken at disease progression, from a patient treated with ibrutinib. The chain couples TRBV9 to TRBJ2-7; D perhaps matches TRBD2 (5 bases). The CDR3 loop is CASSRGLPYEQYF. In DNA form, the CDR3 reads TGTGCCAGCAGCCGTGGACTTCCCTACGAGCAGTACTTC.